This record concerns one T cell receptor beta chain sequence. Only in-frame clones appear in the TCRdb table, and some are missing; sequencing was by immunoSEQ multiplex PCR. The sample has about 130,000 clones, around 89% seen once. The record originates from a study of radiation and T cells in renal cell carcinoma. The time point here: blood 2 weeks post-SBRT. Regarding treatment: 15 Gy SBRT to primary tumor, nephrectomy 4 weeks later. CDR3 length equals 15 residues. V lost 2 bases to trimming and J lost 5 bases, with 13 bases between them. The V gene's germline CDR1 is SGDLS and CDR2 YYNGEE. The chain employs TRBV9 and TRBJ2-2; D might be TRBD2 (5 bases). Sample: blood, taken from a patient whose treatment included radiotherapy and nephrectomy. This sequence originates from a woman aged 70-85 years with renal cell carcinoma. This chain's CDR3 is CASSVDFDGTGELFF. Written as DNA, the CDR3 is TGTGCCAGCAGCGTGGACTTCGACGGTACCGGGGAGCTGTTTTTT.